These T cell receptor beta chains were read from a single sample in a study of blood T cell repertoires in COVID-19. The method was immunoSEQ multiplex PCR; TCRdb's version includes in-frame clones alone and lacks a portion of them. The sample has around 250,000 clones, 85% to 90% seen once; the top ten hold around 7.3%. Material: peripheral blood. The receptor set was obtained from a woman aged 70-85 years with active or convalescent COVID-19. The CDR3 runs from the conserved cysteine through the conserved F or W.

>TRBV7-9
CASSLTGTWGREDTQYF
>TRBV7-9
CASAGQRATDTEAFF
>TRBV7-3
CASSPYHRGGETQYF
>TRBV28
CASSLLTGGSTGELFF
>TRBV9
CASSVLPGGNTEAFF
>TRBV6-2/TRBV6-3
CASSRDRGLSYGYTF
>TRBV25-1
CASSAVMAGTEAFF
>TRBV18
CASSPRQGLSPLHF
>TRBV24-1
CATTAGTDTQYF
>TRBV7-2
CASSPTPSGEPQHF
>TRBV7-6
CASSSGQGAWVGGYTF
>TRBV11-3
CASSPREEVAGELFF
>TRBV19
CASSLRDRVYEQYF
>TRBV19
CASTGLRNEQFF
>TRBV6-5
CASARSRFNEQFF
>TRBV19
CASSALGQASYEQYF
>TRBV19
CASSIGFQGYSNQPQHF
>TRBV29-1
CSGENNEQFF
>TRBV11-3
CASSRGGTGHSPLHF
>TRBV29-1
CSVDGTQGYEQYF
>TRBV7-9
CASSLREKLFF
>TRBV5-6
CASSFDSIAFYNEQFF
>TRBV6-5
CASRTVGINEKLFF
>TRBV19
CASSLRSGNVAEAFF
>TRBV5-1
CASSLYAGGSSPLHF
>TRBV15
CATSRRTSSNYGYTF
>TRBV5-6
CASSYGGRNTEAFF
>TRBV5-1
CASSKDRGGFEAFF
>TRBV5-1
CASSPAGEGAFF
>TRBV14
CASSLDSVNTEAFF
>TRBV5-1
CASSAGLNTEAFF
>TRBV7-2
CASSLFSGVETQYF
>TRBV5-1
CASSLGERNTIYF
>TRBV7-2
CASSLAGSSGANVLTF
>TRBV4-1
CASSQGGAVATGANVLTF
>TRBV10-3
CAISEGRKDNEQFF
>TRBV2
CASSGRESYNSPLHF